This note documents a single T cell receptor (beta chain) sequence. This sample is drawn from a study of blood T cell repertoires in COVID-19. About the research overall: Samples taken during acute and convalescent COVID-19 were collected in the United States, Italy and Spain. Sources were T cells, B-cell-depleted T cells, or PBMCs; the material itself was cDNA or gDNA.

The repertoire was sequenced with immunoSEQ multiplex PCR; TCRdb's copy has only in-frame clones and lacks some. The sample carries 130,000 or so clones, about 91% recorded once. The CDR3 runs 14 residues. Trimming took 2 bases from V and 0 from J, leaving 7 bases between them. Germline V gives CDR1 MNHEY, CDR2 SVGAGI. Material for sequencing was peripheral blood. This TCR was recovered from a man in his fifties with acute or convalescent COVID-19. The chain has TRBV6-5 and TRBJ1-1, with D hard to call. The CDR3 here is CASSYEGMNTEAFF. The CDR3 nucleotides are TGTGCCAGCAGTTACGAGGGAATGAACACTGAAGCTTTCTTT.